A selection of T cell receptor beta chains follows, all from one sample in a study of spatial heterogeneity in lung cancer. TCRdb used MiXCR to reprocess the 5' RACE reads, holding one entry per CDR3 protein. Of 40,000 to 45,000 distinct CDR3 sequences listed, approximately 14% are singletons. The material sequenced was PBMCs, taken at surgery. These receptors all stem from a male donor with early-stage non-small cell lung cancer. Each CDR3 is given without its conserved first and last residue. The size field is filled for only some rows; it gives once, few, many or a size class.

v_call: TRBV6-1; clone_size: .; cdr3_aa: ASSGDRGLSYNSPLH
v_call: TRBV15; clone_size: .; cdr3_aa: ATSNRGFEQF
v_call: TRBV2; clone_size: few; cdr3_aa: ASSADHGAADTQY
v_call: TRBV4-3; clone_size: many; cdr3_aa: ASSLDGASTDTQY
v_call: TRBV15; clone_size: .; cdr3_aa: ATSRRGGPNQPQH
v_call: TRBV10-3; clone_size: .; cdr3_aa: AISRGGARDEQY
v_call: TRBV28; clone_size: few; cdr3_aa: ASSSRDAKYEQF
v_call: TRBV4-1; clone_size: many; cdr3_aa: ASSQDPEGSNYNSPLH
v_call: TRBV14; clone_size: few; cdr3_aa: ASSPTGGSNQPQH
v_call: TRBV7-2; clone_size: .; cdr3_aa: ASSSDRARREKLF
v_call: TRBV6-5; clone_size: many; cdr3_aa: ASSPLAGTYEQY
v_call: TRBV3-1; clone_size: many; cdr3_aa: ASSQDDRSIYEQY
v_call: TRBV14; clone_size: many; cdr3_aa: ASSPIAGWGTDTQY
v_call: TRBV6-1; clone_size: .; cdr3_aa: ASSEIAGARDTQY
v_call: TRBV5-1; clone_size: many; cdr3_aa: ASSLVVGGETQY
v_call: TRBV29-1; clone_size: few; cdr3_aa: RGGSTEAF
v_call: TRBV12-3/TRBV12-4; clone_size: .; cdr3_aa: ASSSVDRGYQPQH
v_call: TRBV7-8; clone_size: few; cdr3_aa: ASSPTGSGELF
v_call: TRBV20-1; clone_size: few; cdr3_aa: SARDPGQGDTEAF
v_call: TRBV10-2; clone_size: many; cdr3_aa: ASSEPARASSYNEQF
v_call: TRBV24-1; clone_size: .; cdr3_aa: ATSDPGTGANEQF
v_call: TRBV5-4; clone_size: .; cdr3_aa: ASSRPGTSRTQY
v_call: TRBV12-3/TRBV12-4; clone_size: .; cdr3_aa: ASSRDFPYEQY
v_call: TRBV20-1; clone_size: many; cdr3_aa: SARDRGTGVTYEQY
v_call: TRBV11-1; clone_size: .; cdr3_aa: ASSYDRSSYNSPLH
v_call: TRBV7-2; clone_size: many; cdr3_aa: ASSLEGWTSGTDTQY
v_call: TRBV10-3; clone_size: many; cdr3_aa: AISARDRGRDGYT